A selection of T cell receptor beta chains follows, all from one sample in a study of OX40 agonist ivuxolimab in advanced cancers. Sequencing was performed with immunoSEQ multiplex PCR; in TCRdb, only in-frame clones are kept and a portion is missing. The sample includes about 64,000 clones, roughly 86% of them seen just once. Sample: CD4+ or CD8+ T cells sorted from blood, taken in a trial of the OX40 agonist ivuxolimab. The receptor set was obtained from an adult with an advanced solid tumor such as melanoma, head and neck, liver or kidney cancer. Both conserved end residues are trimmed from each CDR3. Fields, in order: D gene, V gene, CDR3 protein. D genes are given only for firm matches.

-	TRBV2	ASGWTEISHEQF
-	TRBV6-1	ASRGRPTDTQY
-	TRBV18	ASSPDSDRQF
TRBD2	TRBV28	ASAAGAVQETQY
-	TRBV6-6	ASSYSSWEQF
-	TRBV28	ASSFFNYGYT
-	TRBV6-5	ASSYSSRAGQPQH
TRBD1	TRBV28	ASRPRQGASGELF
-	TRBV7-9	ASSIAPEDYGYT
TRBD2	TRBV5-1	ASNLGGAGRDTQY
TRBD1	TRBV5-1	ASSLYLGQGVVDTQY
TRBD2	TRBV27	ASTPSPASGFPEQY
TRBD1	TRBV7-2	ASSRLDPQGIIQY
TRBD1	TRBV30	AWSANRGDYGYT
-	TRBV6-5	ASSYGRQGSYEQY
-	TRBV10-3	AISAREDYEQY
TRBD2	TRBV19	ASSLLAGGHEQY